At least ten counts were recorded for the clone carrying this T cell receptor beta chain. Germline assignment: CDR1 SGHTA and CDR2 FQGNSA. This CDR3 region has 14 residues. The germline V and J ends were trimmed by 0 bases and 6 bases, with 11 bases remaining between them. TCRdb passed the reads through MiXCR, listing each CDR3 protein once. The sample consists of 310,000 or so distinct CDR3 sequences, roughly a sixth of them appearing once. The source of the sample is a study of T cell repertoires in cytomegalovirus infection. Sequencing used PBMCs. The gene calls are TRBV7-2 and TRBJ1-2; no definite D call. This clonotype was sampled from a human donor in good health (CMV status not recorded). Some clones in this sample may be carry-over from other donors' samples. The CDR3 reads CASSLAGTVDGYTF. DNA for the CDR3: TGTGCCAGCAGCTTAGCCGGTACAGTGGATGGCTACACCTTC.